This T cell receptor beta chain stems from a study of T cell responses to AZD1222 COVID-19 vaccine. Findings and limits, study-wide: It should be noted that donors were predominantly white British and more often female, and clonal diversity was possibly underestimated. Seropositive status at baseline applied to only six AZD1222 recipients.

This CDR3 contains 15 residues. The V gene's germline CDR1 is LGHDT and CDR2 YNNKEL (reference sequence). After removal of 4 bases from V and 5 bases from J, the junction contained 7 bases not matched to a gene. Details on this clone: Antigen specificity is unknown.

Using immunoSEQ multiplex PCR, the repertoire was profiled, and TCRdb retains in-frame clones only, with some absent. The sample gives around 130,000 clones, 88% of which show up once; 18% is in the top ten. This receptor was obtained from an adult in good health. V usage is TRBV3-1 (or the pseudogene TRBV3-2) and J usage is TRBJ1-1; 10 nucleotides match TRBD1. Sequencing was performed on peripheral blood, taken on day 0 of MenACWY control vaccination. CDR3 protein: CASSRSTGGETEAFF. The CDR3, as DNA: TGTGCCAGCAGCCGCTCGACAGGGGGCGAAACTGAAGCTTTCTTT.